The 19 T cell receptor beta chains below all came from one sample that was sequenced in a study of beta chain features in type 1 diabetes. Overall study findings and caveats: Within each of all four CD4+ subsets, Type 1 diabetes patients had TCRB CDR3s that were moderately but significantly shorter.

What these receptors recognize is not known. Expressed TCRB transcripts were sequenced after all isolated RNA was converted to cDNA. TCRdb's copy holds only in-frame clones and misses some; the assay was immunoSEQ multiplex PCR. The sample lists around 650,000 clones, under 15% occurring once. The sample was naive CD4+ T cells from blood. The receptors originated from a man under 40 with type 1 diabetes.

This clone was recorded a few times. The chain recombines TRBV28 with TRBJ2-6; 7 positions agree with TRBD1. This CDR3 has 15 residues. Germline CDR1 reads MDHEN; CDR2 reads SYDVKM. V lost 7 bases to trimming and J lost 4 bases; unmatched junction nucleotides: 7. The CDR3 DNA sequence: TGTGCCAGCATAGGGGGCGCATCAGGGGCCAACGTCCTGACTTTC. This translates into CASIGGASGANVLTF.

This clone was seen a few times. The J gene is TRBJ2-2, the V gene TRBV30, with 9 bases identical to TRBD2. The J segment lost 1 base and the V segment lost 4 bases, leaving 1 base of the junction unmatched. Looked up from germline, CDR1 is GTSNPN and CDR2 is SVGIG (reference sequence). The CDR3 loop spans 14 amino acids. The CDR3 sequence: CAWKRGVNTGELFF. The CDR3 nucleotides read TGTGCCTGGAAGCGGGGGGTGAACACCGGGGAGCTGTTTTTT.

For this clone: Additional DNA sequences in this sample encode the identical CDR3. The V gene is TRBV28, the J gene TRBJ1-5, with 8 bases identical to TRBD1. The germline V gene has CDR1 MDHEN and CDR2 SYDVKM. With 6 bases clipped from V and 3 bases from J, the junction kept 4 bases outside the gene matches. The CDR3 covers 14 residues. CDR3 amino acids: CASRSGGSNQPQHF. The CDR3 DNA reads as TGTGCCAGCAGGTCAGGGGGCTCCAATCAGCCCCAGCATTTT.

The V call is TRBV6-5, the J call TRBJ2-1; 9 nucleotides align to TRBD1. CDR3 size: 15 residues. Trimming removed 5 bases from V and 8 bases from J; junction bases left unmatched: 10. CDR1 and CDR2 (germline): MNHEY, SVGAGI. CDR3 loop: CASSRGQGLRDEQFF. In DNA form, the CDR3 reads TGTGCCAGCAGTCGGGGACAGGGTTTGAGGGATGAGCAGTTCTTC.

Worth noting for this clone: An end of the junction does not agree with germline; a read error may underlie this. The sample has other DNA sequences that encode this CDR3 too. The gene calls are TRBV19 and TRBJ1-1; D is uncertain. Germline CDR1 LNHDA, CDR2 SQIVND (reference sequence). The CDR3 is 13 residues long. The CDR3 nucleotides are TGTGCCAGTAGTATAGATCGAGACACAGAAGCTTTCTTT. Protein product: CASSIDRDTEAFF.

This clone has more than one count but fewer than ten. The gene calls are TRBV29-1 and TRBJ2-6, with D perhaps matching TRBD1 (6 bases). From germline, CDR1 is SQVTM and CDR2 ANQGSEA. CDR3 size: 13 residues. V shed 6 bases and J shed 2 bases, with 8 bases lying between them. In DNA form, the CDR3 reads TGCAGCGTACAGGGTACTGGGGCCAACGTCCTGACTTTC. Protein product: CSVQGTGANVLTF.

V is TRBV5-4 and J is TRBJ1-4; the D is unclear. V was pared by 3 bases and J by 0 bases, with 3 bases between. The CDR3 extends over 13 amino acids. Germline V gene lookup returns CDR1 SGHNT and CDR2 YYREEE (reference sequence). The CDR3 nucleotides are TGTGCCAGCAGCTGGGCAACTAATGAAAAACTGTTTTTT. Translated: CASSWATNEKLFF. The whole variable domain, remainder taken from reference TRBV5-4 and TRBJ1-4, is ETGVTQSPTHLIKTRGQQVTLRCSSQSGHNTVSWYQQALGQGPQFIFQYYREEENGRGNFPPRFSGLQFPNYSSELNVNALELDDSALYLCASSWATNEKLFFGSGTQLSVL.

In its sample, this clone was seen a few times. CDR3 coding DNA: TGTGCCAGCAGCTTAGCGAGATCAGGGACAGGGGATGGCGGGGAGCTGTTTTTT. Protein sequence: CASSLARSGTGDGGELFF. The chain recombines TRBV7-2 with TRBJ2-2; 10 bases align to TRBD1. The CDR3 has 18 amino acids. Germline values: CDR1 SGHTA, CDR2 FQGNSA. Germline trimming cut 0 bases from V and 7 bases from J; bases unmatched to any gene: 11.

Comment on this clone: In the same sample, other DNA sequences code for this CDR3. The rearrangement links TRBV5-1 to TRBJ1-5, with TRBD1 matching 9 bases. J lost 4 bases, V lost 4 bases, and 3 bases had no gene match. CDR1 and CDR2 from the germline V gene are SGHRS and YFSETQ. The CDR3 is 14 residues long. The CDR3 DNA sequence: TGCGCCAGCAGCCTAGGGACAGGGAATCAGCCCCAGCATTTT. It yields the protein CASSLGTGNQPQHF.

The chain carries TRBV5-1 and TRBJ1-1; D possibly corresponds to TRBD1 (6 bases). This CDR3 contains 16 residues. Trimming left V 0 bases short and J 5 bases short, with 17 bases between. Per germline, CDR1 SGHRS and CDR2 YFSETQ. The CDR3 DNA reads as TGCGCCAGCAGCTTGGGTACAGGGTTTCGGGGAACTGAAGCTTTCTTT. It translates to CASSLGTGFRGTEAFF.

The V gene is TRBV5-4, the J gene TRBJ1-2; 7 nucleotides match TRBD1. This CDR3 comprises 13 residues. CDR1 is SGHNT, CDR2 YYREEE, per germline (reference sequence). V gave up 5 bases and J gave up 5 bases; unmatched junction bases: 6. The CDR3 sequence is CASSDRAGYGYTF. CDR3 in DNA: TGTGCCAGCAGTGACAGGGCGGGGTATGGCTACACCTTC. Drawing the rest from reference TRBV5-4 and TRBJ1-2, the complete variable domain is ETGVTQSPTHLIKTRGQQVTLRCSSQSGHNTVSWYQQALGQGPQFIFQYYREEENGRGNFPPRFSGLQFPNYSSELNVNALELDDSALYLCASSDRAGYGYTFGSGTRLTVV.

The genes are TRBV7-8 and TRBJ1-1, with D hard to call. CDR1 and CDR2 (germline): SGHVS, FQNEAQ. This CDR3 comprises 16 residues. V dropped 5 bases and J dropped 0 bases, with 16 bases sitting between them. CDR3 sequence: CASSVVRSYMNTEAFF. The CDR3 DNA reads as TGTGCCAGCAGCGTGGTACGGTCGTACATGAACACTGAAGCTTTCTTT.

This chain uses TRBV2 with TRBJ1-4, with D unresolved. The V and J ends lost 4 bases and 4 bases respectively, with 13 bases between them. This CDR3 contains 15 residues. Germline V gives CDR1 SNHLY, CDR2 FYNNEI. The CDR3 DNA follows: TGTGCCAGCAGTGCGACGAGGACTGATAATGAAAAACTGTTTTTT. It is translated as CASSATRTDNEKLFF.

The J gene is TRBJ2-7, the V gene TRBV7-6; D is perhaps TRBD1 or TRBD2 (7 bases each). The ends were cut back, 5 bases at V and 6 bases at J, with 20 bases in the middle. The CDR3 length is 15 residues. Germline V gives CDR1 SGHVS, CDR2 FNYEAQ. CDR3 DNA: TGTGCCAGCAGCCCGAGGACCAGGGGGGAGGGCGAGCAGTACTTC. Translation gives CASSPRTRGEGEQYF. Filled out from reference TRBV7-6 and TRBJ2-7, the complete variable domain reads GAGVSQSPRYKVTKRGQDVALRCDPISGHVSLYWYRQALGQGPEFLTYFNYEAQQDKSGLPNDRFSAERPEGSISTLTIQRTEQRDSAMYRCASSPRTRGEGEQYFGPGTRLTVT.

V is TRBV19 and J is TRBJ2-6; the D is unclear. Trimming shortened V by 2 bases and J by 0 bases, and 11 bases separated the two germline ends. From germline, CDR1 is LNHDA and CDR2 SQIVND (reference sequence). The CDR3 totals 17 residues. CDR3 in amino acids: CASSISWLSSGANVLTF. As DNA, the CDR3 is TGTGCCAGTAGTATAAGCTGGTTGAGCTCTGGGGCCAACGTCCTGACTTTC.

This clone has a single count. The chain has TRBV6-5 and TRBJ2-7; D may be TRBD1 (6 bases). Germline values: CDR1 MNHEY, CDR2 SVGAGI. V lost 7 bases to trimming and J lost 0 bases, with 13 bases between them. The CDR3 runs 14 residues. CDR3 nucleotide sequence: TGTGCCAGCAAAGGGAAACAGGGCTCCTACGAGCAGTACTTC. Amino acid sequence: CASKGKQGSYEQYF.

There are a few counts of this clone. This rearrangement joins TRBV7-3 to TRBJ2-2, with D uncertain. This CDR3 spans 14 amino acids. The germline V and J ends were trimmed by 2 bases and 0 bases, with 4 bases remaining between them. In germline, CDR1 is SGHTA, CDR2 FQGTGA. In DNA, the CDR3 is TGTGCCAGCAGCTTATCTCCGAACACCGGGGAGCTGTTTTTT. This codes for CASSLSPNTGELFF.

This chain links TRBV11-2 with TRBJ2-2; D not resolved. The germline CDR1 and CDR2 sequences are SGHAT and FQNNGV. This CDR3 comprises 14 residues. V was pared by 6 bases and J by 1 base, with 9 bases between. This CDR3 reads CASSISRNTGELFF. CDR3 DNA: TGTGCCAGCAGTATTTCTCGGAACACCGGGGAGCTGTTTTTT.

This clone came up a few times. This sequence joins TRBV29-1 and TRBJ2-1; a possible D gene is TRBD2 (7 bases). Looked up from germline, CDR1 is SQVTM and CDR2 is ANQGSEA. This CDR3 is 12 amino acids long. Trimming left V 5 bases short and J 6 bases short, with 11 bases between. The CDR3 sequence is CSVSRGANEQFF. The CDR3 DNA reads TGCAGCGTTTCCCGGGGGGCCAATGAGCAGTTCTTC.